These 8 T cell receptor beta chains came from one sample sequenced in a study of control samples from healthy donors and cancer patients (TCRdb year 2020). Libraries were constructed by the immunoSEQ multiplex PCR assay. In TCRdb, the immuneACCESS table is reduced to in-frame sequences with V and J assigned. These tables do not hold every clone; where another copy was compared, an unresolved V gene accounts for under half, and the others remain unexplained. This sample is represented by about 150,000 clones; 93% of them were singletons. The top ten clones comprise 2% to 2.5% of the sample. Material for sequencing was blood. The origin of the receptors is a man aged 50 to 59 in good health.

The gene calls are TRBV5-4 and TRBJ2-7; D ambiguous. CDR3 size: 13 residues. Germline assignment: CDR1 SGHNT and CDR2 YYREEE (reference sequence). Trimming left V 2 bases short and J 2 bases short, with 8 bases between. The CDR3 DNA sequence: TGTGCCAGCAGCTTCCAGAGTACCTACGAGCAGTACTTC. It translates to CASSFQSTYEQYF.

The chain recombines TRBV19 with TRBJ2-3; TRBD2 matches 8 bases. This CDR3 is built from 16 residues. The germline V gene has CDR1 LNHDA and CDR2 SQIVND (reference sequence). V lost 1 base and J lost 0; bases outside the gene matches: 3. This CDR3 reads CASSIGGGRSTDTQYF. The CDR3 nucleotides are TGTGCCAGTAGTATAGGAGGCGGGAGGAGCACAGATACGCAGTATTTT.

This clone was detected only once. This rearrangement joins TRBV12-3 or TRBV12-4 to TRBJ2-5, with a tentative D call TRBD1 (5 bases). The CDR3 spans 12 residues. The V and J ends lost 5 bases and 5 bases respectively, with 9 bases between them. The CDR3: CASSQGPETQYF. Here the CDR3 DNA reads TGTGCCAGCAGTCAGGGCCCGGAGACCCAGTACTTC.

The gene calls are TRBV30 and TRBJ2-2, with a possible D match to TRBD2 (7 bases). Germline lookup yields CDR1 GTSNPN and CDR2 SVGIG (reference sequence). This CDR3 has 16 residues. The V end lost 3 bases, the J end lost 5 bases, and 19 bases lay between the germline ends. CDR3 loop: CAWSLLGGARTGELFF. CDR3 nucleotide sequence: TGTGCCTGGAGCCTGTTGGGGGGGGCACGGACCGGGGAGCTGTTTTTT.

The chain carries TRBV27 and TRBJ2-3; 9 nucleotides align to TRBD1. Losses at the gene ends were 7 bases for V and 4 bases for J; bases not matched to a gene: 3. Looked up from germline, CDR1 is MNHEY and CDR2 is SMNVEV (reference sequence). There are 13 residues in the CDR3. CDR3 amino acids: CASTGQGPDTQYF. The DNA for the CDR3 is TGTGCCAGCACGGGACAGGGTCCAGATACGCAGTATTTT.

The rearrangement links TRBV7-9 to TRBJ2-2; 11 nucleotides align to TRBD2. Germline V lookup: CDR1 SEHNR, CDR2 FQNEAQ (reference sequence). J lost 3 bases, V lost 0 bases, and 9 bases had no gene match. This CDR3 region has 19 residues. CDR3 residues: CASSLAYTSGSTDTGELFF. CDR3 DNA: TGTGCCAGCAGCTTAGCGTACACTAGCGGGAGTACGGACACCGGGGAGCTGTTTTTT.

The chain couples TRBV13 to TRBJ1-6; 7 nucleotides align to TRBD1. The CDR3 is made up of 15 amino acids. CDR1 is PRHDT and CDR2 is FYEKMQ in the germline V gene (reference sequence). Unmatched junction bases numbered 10, after V lost 7 bases and J lost 7 bases. The CDR3 DNA reads as TGTGCCAGCACTGGCCGGTACAGGGGAAATTCACCCCTCCACTTT. Its protein is CASTGRYRGNSPLHF.

This sequence joins TRBV3-1 (or the pseudogene TRBV3-2) and TRBJ2-6; D not certain. Germline V gives CDR1 LGHDT, CDR2 YNNKEL (reference sequence). This CDR3 is built from 17 residues. Trimming removed 2 bases from V and 1 base from J, with 12 bases in between. CDR3 nucleotide sequence: TGTGCCAGCAGCCAACGTGGGTCCTTTTCTGGGGCCAACGTCCTGACTTTC. Translated, it gives CASSQRGSFSGANVLTF.